Following are 22 T cell receptor beta chains from one sample sequenced in a study of cytotoxic CD8 clonotypes in ibrutinib-treated CLL. TCRdb's table, derived via immunoSEQ multiplex PCR, lists solely in-frame clones and lacks some. This table holds about 140,000 clones, under 95% found once. The specimen comprised PBMCs, sampled after 12 months of ibrutinib treatment. These receptors were taken from a human donor with chronic lymphocytic leukemia.

This chain joins TRBV28 and TRBJ2-7; no clear D gene. Germline lookup yields CDR1 MDHEN and CDR2 SYDVKM. V lost 3 bases and J 4 bases, leaving 16 bases between the germline ends. The CDR3 has 15 residues. This CDR3 is CASSFLSKKQYEQYF. The CDR3 nucleotides read TGTGCCAGCAGTTTCCTCTCCAAGAAGCAATACGAGCAGTACTTC. The full variable domain, completed using reference TRBV28 and TRBJ2-7, is DVKVTQSSRYLVKRTGEKVFLECVQDMDHENMFWYRQDPGLGLRLIYFSYDVKMKEKGDIPEGYSVSREKKERFSLILESASTNQTSMYLCASSFLSKKQYEQYFGPGTRLTVT.

The V call is TRBV5-1, the J call TRBJ2-7; 8 bases map to TRBD1. V gave up 4 bases and J gave up 3 bases; unmatched junction bases: 3. Germline CDR1 SGHRS, CDR2 YFSETQ. This CDR3 region has 13 residues. The CDR3 region has the DNA TGCGCCAGCAGCCTCGGGACAGGCTACGAGCAGTACTTC. Translating gives CASSLGTGYEQYF.

This rearrangement joins TRBV19 to TRBJ2-5; no reliable D call. The CDR3 is made up of 13 amino acids. Trimming took 4 bases from V and 0 from J, leaving 6 bases between them. Germline V gives CDR1 LNHDA, CDR2 SQIVND (reference sequence). CDR3 amino acids: CASSKGYQETQYF. CDR3 nucleotides: TGTGCCAGTAGTAAAGGGTACCAAGAGACCCAGTACTTC.

This chain joins TRBV11-1 and TRBJ2-1, with D possibly TRBD2 on 6 matching bases. This CDR3 has 17 amino acids. Per germline, CDR1 SGHAT and CDR2 FQDESV (reference sequence). Trimming cost V 3 bases and J 0 bases, with 15 bases left between them. The CDR3 loop reads CASSFSRGGLSYNEQFF. The CDR3 nucleotides are TGTGCCAGCAGCTTTAGCCGGGGAGGTCTCTCCTACAATGAGCAGTTCTTC.

This rearrangement joins TRBV6-1 to TRBJ1-2, with unresolved D. Per the germline V gene, CDR1 is MNHNS and CDR2 is SASEGT. V was clipped by 2 bases and J by 2 bases, with 12 bases between them. This CDR3 is 15 amino acids long. The CDR3 DNA reads as TGTGCCAGCAGTGAATATGTAGGGCAAAACTATGGCTACACCTTC. The encoded protein is CASSEYVGQNYGYTF.

This chain connects TRBV7-6 to TRBJ1-3; D remains unclear. V was clipped by 2 bases and J by 4 bases, with 9 bases between them. The CDR3 contains 14 residues. Germline-derived CDR1 and CDR2 are SGHVS and FNYEAQ. This CDR3 is CASSLFSSGNTIYF. The DNA for the CDR3 is TGTGCCAGCAGCTTATTCTCGTCCGGAAACACCATATATTTT.

The chain has TRBV10-2 and TRBJ2-7; maybe TRBD1 (5 bases). The length of the CDR3 is 12 residues. In germline, CDR1 is WSHSY, CDR2 SAAADI. The germline V and J ends were trimmed by 3 bases and 4 bases, with 7 bases remaining between them. The CDR3 reads CASSEAGYEQYF. The CDR3 DNA is TGCGCCAGCAGTGAAGCAGGGTACGAGCAGTACTTC.

This chain uses TRBV19 with TRBJ1-2, with no clear D. CDR1 is LNHDA, CDR2 SQIVND, per germline (reference sequence). V dropped 0 bases and J dropped 1 base, with 6 bases sitting between them. CDR3 length: 14 amino acids. Here the CDR3 reads CASSIDPLNYGYTF. The CDR3 DNA reads TGTGCCAGTAGTATAGATCCCCTTAACTATGGCTACACCTTC.

This clone was recorded a few times. The chain has TRBV4-2 and TRBJ2-1; possibly TRBD2 for D (6 bases). Germline values: CDR1 LGHNA, CDR2 YNFKEQ. The CDR3 is 16 residues long. The V gene lost 4 bases and the J gene lost 10 bases, with 23 bases spanning the gap. In nucleotides, the CDR3 is TGTGCCAGCAGCCCCCACGCGGCTAGCGCCTCCGAGGAGCAGTTCTTC. Its translation is CASSPHAASASEEQFF.

The V gene is TRBV5-6, the J gene TRBJ1-3, with a weak D call TRBD1 (5 bases). This CDR3 has 16 residues. The germline CDR1 and CDR2 sequences are SGHDT and YYEEEE. V dropped 4 bases and J dropped 0 bases, with 14 bases sitting between them. The CDR3 coding sequence is TGTGCCAGCAGCCGTATTCTTGGGGGCTCTGGAAACACCATATATTTT. Encoded protein: CASSRILGGSGNTIYF.

The V call is TRBV7-2, the J call TRBJ1-2; a possible D gene is TRBD1 (6 bases). CDR3 size: 13 residues. V lost 5 bases, J lost 6 bases, and 13 bases lay in between. Germline V gene lookup returns CDR1 SGHTA and CDR2 FQGNSA. The CDR3 bases are TGTGCCAGCAGCCTCCAGGGGAACGATGGCTACACCTTC. Translated, it gives CASSLQGNDGYTF.

The rearrangement uses TRBV11-2 and TRBJ2-3; 7 bases fit TRBD2. V dropped 2 bases and J dropped 4; count of bases not matched to a gene: 6. Germline V gene sequence: CDR1 SGHAT, CDR2 FQNNGV. This CDR3 has 15 amino acids. The CDR3, as DNA: TGTGCCAGCAGCTTACTGCGGGAGAACCCAGATACGCAGTATTTT. Its translation is CASSLLRENPDTQYF.

This clone was seen only once. The chain recombines TRBV7-9 with TRBJ2-4; D is perhaps TRBD2 (6 bases). The length of the CDR3 is 12 residues. CDR1 SEHNR and CDR2 FQNEAQ come from the germline V gene (reference sequence). The V gene lost 1 base and the J gene lost 12 bases, with 10 bases spanning the gap. Written as DNA, the CDR3 is TGTGCCAGCAGCTTAGGCCTCGGGGGTCAGTACTTC. Protein product: CASSLGLGGQYF. Complete variable domain (other parts from reference TRBV7-9 and TRBJ2-4): DTGVSQNPRHKITKRGQNVTFRCDPISEHNRLYWYRQTLGQGPEFLTYFQNEAQLEKSRLLSDRFSAERPKGSFSTLEIQRTEQGDSAMYLCASSLGLGGQYFGAGTRLSVL.

The chain has TRBV14 and TRBJ2-5, with 8 bases aligning to TRBD1. The V and J ends lost 6 bases and 6 bases, in that order; junction bases with no gene match: 6. The CDR3 extends over 13 amino acids. Germline loops: CDR1 SGHDN, CDR2 FVKESK. The CDR3 DNA sequence: TGTGCCAGCAGTCAGGGGGCAGTGAAGACCCAGTACTTC. Translation gives CASSQGAVKTQYF.

This chain connects TRBV4-1 to TRBJ2-7; 9 positions match TRBD1. Germline lookup yields CDR1 MGHRA and CDR2 YSYEKL. This CDR3 is 14 amino acids long. J lost 3 bases, V lost 5 bases, and 5 bases had no gene match. CDR3 amino acids: CASSTDRGIYEQYF. The CDR3 coding sequence is TGCGCCAGCAGCACCGACAGGGGGATCTACGAGCAGTACTTC.

This chain connects TRBV28 to TRBJ2-7; TRBD2 aligns across 8 bases. Germline CDR1 and CDR2: MDHEN and SYDVKM. With V trimmed by 8 bases and J by 4 bases, 10 bases remained unmatched. There are 14 residues in the CDR3. In DNA, the CDR3 is TGTGCCAGCCAGGTACGGGAGGGTTTTTACGAGCAGTACTTC. Protein product: CASQVREGFYEQYF. The whole variable domain, remainder taken from reference TRBV28 and TRBJ2-7, is DVKVTQSSRYLVKRTGEKVFLECVQDMDHENMFWYRQDPGLGLRLIYFSYDVKMKEKGDIPEGYSVSREKKERFSLILESASTNQTSMYLCASQVREGFYEQYFGPGTRLTVT.

The chain carries TRBV29-1 and TRBJ1-2, with D possibly matching TRBD1 (6 bases). V shed 5 bases and J shed 8 bases, with 21 bases lying between them. From germline, CDR1 is SQVTM and CDR2 ANQGSEA. This CDR3 spans 14 amino acids. CDR3 residues: CSVPGGDGQWGYTF. The CDR3 bases are TGCAGCGTTCCGGGGGGTGACGGACAGTGGGGCTACACCTTC.

The V and J genes are TRBV21-1 and TRBJ2-7; the D call in the table, TRBD2, was not verified against the DNA. TRBV21-1 is termed a pseudogene. The CDR3 spans 16 residues. The CDR3 DNA sequence: TGTGCCAGCAGGAGGACTAGCGGGGCGGTCTCCTACGAGCAGTACTTC. Translated, it gives CASRRTSGAVSYEQYF.

This chain connects TRBV2 to TRBJ2-3; possibly TRBD1 for D (5 bases). CDR1 and CDR2 from the germline V gene are SNHLY and FYNNEI. The ends were cut back, 11 bases at V and 7 bases at J, with 19 bases in the middle. This CDR3 is 13 amino acids long. CDR3 DNA: TGTGCCGCCATGCAGGACAAGCGCAATACGCAGTATTTT. Protein sequence: CAAMQDKRNTQYF.

The J gene is TRBJ2-1, the V gene TRBV6-5, with no clear D. The CDR3 sequence is 15 residues long. The germline gives CDR1 MNHEY, CDR2 SVGAGI. V was cut by 1 base and J by 1 base, with 8 bases left in between. Here the CDR3 DNA reads TGTGCCAGCAGTTACTTGGAGAGTTCCTACAATGAGCAGTTCTTC. This gives the protein CASSYLESSYNEQFF.

This chain connects TRBV7-9 to TRBJ2-7; 8 positions match TRBD1. Germline V gene lookup returns CDR1 SEHNR and CDR2 FQNEAQ (reference sequence). V shed 4 bases and J 4 bases; nucleotides not matched to a gene: 12. The CDR3 is 16 residues long. The chain's CDR3 is CASSSNPVQGAYEQYF. In DNA form, the CDR3 reads TGTGCCAGCAGCTCCAACCCCGTCCAGGGGGCATACGAGCAGTACTTC.

This sequence joins TRBV13 and TRBJ2-5; 9 nucleotides align to TRBD2. Germline CDR1 reads PRHDT; CDR2 reads FYEKMQ (reference sequence). The CDR3 has 16 amino acids. The trim removed 5 bases at V and 5 bases at J, leaving 12 bases unmatched. The CDR3 bases are TGTGCCAGCAGCGAGATGGGACTAGCAACGGGGGAGACCCAGTACTTC. Translating gives CASSEMGLATGETQYF.